Listed below are T cell receptor beta chains from one sample, sequenced in a study of beta chain features in type 1 diabetes. Profiled with immunoSEQ multiplex PCR; TCRdb holds only in-frame clones, not every one. The sample has more than 95,000 clones, roughly a sixth seen once. The sample comprised central memory CD4+ T cells from blood. These receptors originate from a man aged 18 to 30 with type 1 diabetes. CDR3s include the opening cysteine and the closing phenylalanine or tryptophan. The D gene is left open where the match is weak. Size is stated for part of the rows, as once, few or many counts, or as a class when the clone is expanded.

D: -; size: -; V: TRBV1; J: TRBJ1-5; CDR3: CTSSQVRSNQPQHF; DNA: TGCACCAGCAGCCAAGTACGGAGCAATCAGCCCCAGCATTTT
D: -; size: few; V: TRBV7-2; J: TRBJ2-3; CDR3: CASSSAYLSTDTQYF; DNA: TGTGCCAGCAGCTCGGCGTACCTTAGCACAGATACGCAGTATTTT
D: TRBD1; size: few; V: TRBV19; J: TRBJ1-5; CDR3: CASIPFGQGGDQPQHF; DNA: TGTGCCAGTATCCCCTTTGGACAGGGAGGCGATCAGCCCCAGCATTTT
D: -; size: few; V: TRBV7-2; J: TRBJ2-1; CDR3: CASSLGAYNEQFF; DNA: TGTGCCAGCAGCTTAGGCGCCTACAATGAGCAGTTCTTC
D: -; size: -; V: TRBV6-6; J: TRBJ2-3; CDR3: CATVQSDTQYF; DNA: TGTGCCACCGTGCAGTCAGATACGCAGTATTTT
D: TRBD1; size: -; V: TRBV20-1; J: TRBJ2-7; CDR3: CSAHRGNEQYF; DNA: TGCAGTGCCCACAGGGGGAACGAGCAGTACTTC
D: -; size: -; V: TRBV20-1; J: TRBJ1-1; CDR3: CSAPSTEGAFF; DNA: TGCAGTGCTCCTTCGACGGAGGGAGCTTTCTTT
D: -; size: -; V: TRBV5-1; J: TRBJ2-7; CDR3: CASSRDLYEQYF; DNA: TGCGCCAGCAGCAGGGATCTCTACGAGCAGTACTTC
D: TRBD1; size: -; V: TRBV6-5; J: TRBJ2-7; CDR3: CASGRPGQGNYEQYF; DNA: TGTGCCAGCGGTCGGCCCGGACAGGGGAACTACGAGCAGTACTTC
D: TRBD2; size: few; V: TRBV27; J: TRBJ2-7; CDR3: CASRSNPSGRAVFPGEQYF; DNA: TGTGCCAGCAGATCAAACCCGAGCGGGAGGGCCGTCTTTCCAGGCGAGCAGTACTTC
D: -; size: -; V: TRBV4-2; J: TRBJ2-7; CDR3: CASSQVVDRAYEQYF; DNA: TGTGCCAGCAGCCAAGTAGTGGACAGAGCCTACGAGCAGTACTTC
D: TRBD1; size: -; V: TRBV7-9; J: TRBJ1-2; CDR3: CASSSGTLGQTGGYTF; DNA: TGTGCCAGCAGCTCCGGTACTTTGGGACAGACGGGAGGCTACACCTTC
D: -; size: -; V: TRBV2; J: TRBJ2-7; CDR3: CASSDWGLPYEQYF; DNA: TGTGCCAGCAGTGATTGGGGGCTCCCCTACGAGCAGTACTTC
D: TRBD1; size: -; V: TRBV4-2; J: TRBJ2-3; CDR3: CASNNPGQGGVGRDTQYF; DNA: TGTGCCAGCAACAACCCCGGACAGGGGGGTGTTGGACGAGATACGCAGTATTTT